This TCR beta chain was identified during a study of regulatory T cells in long-lasting Graves disease. This clonotype was observed many times. The antigen is unknown. The junction had 3 bases not matched to a gene; V was cut back by 3 bases and J by 7 bases. This CDR3 spans 13 amino acids. Germline V CDR1 and CDR2: SGHTA, FQGNSA. General study points: Persistent disease exhibited a predilection for TRBV28, TRBJ1-2 and TRBJ2-5. Reduced TCR diversity was observed in persistent Graves' patients versus newly diagnosed patients.

CDR3-region Arm-PCR and iRepertoire HTBI primers produced the TCR beta libraries. TCRdb processed the multiplex PCR reads anew with MiXCR; each CDR3 protein has one entry. The sample has about 460,000 distinct CDR3 sequences, 14% seen once. As to time point: newly diagnosed GD, antithyroid drugs for less than 3 months. Preparation of the TCR library used RNA extracted from PBMCs. These data are also associated with another study on T cells in Graves' hyperthyroidism and ophthalmopathy. That investigation notes: Most expanded thyroid clonotypes above 0.001 also appeared in blood.

The chain links TRBV7-2 to TRBJ1-2, with 9 bases lining up with TRBD1. The TCR sequence derives from a woman between 45 and 65 years old with Graves disease. Source: peripheral blood mononuclear cells (PBMCs), taken at new diagnosis, from a patient treated with antithyroid drugs. Here the CDR3 reads CASSLTGGGGYTF. CDR3 in DNA: TGTGCCAGCAGCTTGACAGGGGGTGGTGGCTACACCTTC.